One and the same sample provided the 2 T cell receptor beta chains below, sequenced in a study of T cell responses to AZD1222 COVID-19 vaccine. Some clones are missing from TCRdb's copy, which holds only in-frame ones; the method was immunoSEQ multiplex PCR. The sample consists of 200,000 or so clones, approximately 94% of them appearing once. The sample consisted of peripheral blood, taken on day 0 of MenACWY control vaccination. The origin of the receptors is an adult in good health.

This chain links TRBV30 with TRBJ1-1, with D hard to call. CDR3 length equals 14 residues. Trimming removed 0 bases from V and 5 bases from J, with 13 bases in between. Germline V gives CDR1 GTSNPN, CDR2 SVGIG (reference sequence). Here the CDR3 DNA reads TGTGCCTGGAGTGTACCCCCAGGTAGGACTGAAGCTTTCTTT. This codes for CAWSVPPGRTEAFF.

The gene calls are TRBV27 and TRBJ2-5; D is undetermined. The germline gives CDR1 MNHEY, CDR2 SMNVEV (reference sequence). The CDR3 runs 14 residues. V was cut by 6 bases and J by 2 bases, with 13 bases left in between. The CDR3 spells CASSRYVRQETQYF. CDR3 DNA sequence: TGTGCCAGCAGCCGTTACGTTAGACAAGAGACCCAGTACTTC.